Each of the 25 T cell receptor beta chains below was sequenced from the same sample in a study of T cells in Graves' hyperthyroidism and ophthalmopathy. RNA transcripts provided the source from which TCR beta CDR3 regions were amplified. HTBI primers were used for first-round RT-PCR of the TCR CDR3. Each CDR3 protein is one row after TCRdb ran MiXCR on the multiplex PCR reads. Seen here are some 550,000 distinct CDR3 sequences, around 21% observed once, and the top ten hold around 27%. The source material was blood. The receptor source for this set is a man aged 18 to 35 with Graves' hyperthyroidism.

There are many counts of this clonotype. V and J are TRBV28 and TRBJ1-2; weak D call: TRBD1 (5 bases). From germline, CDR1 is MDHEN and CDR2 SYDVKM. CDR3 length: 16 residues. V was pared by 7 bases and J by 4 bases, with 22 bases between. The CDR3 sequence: CASNPTWAGTVYGYTF. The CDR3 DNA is TGTGCCAGCAACCCAACCTGGGCCGGGACGGTCTATGGCTACACCTTC.

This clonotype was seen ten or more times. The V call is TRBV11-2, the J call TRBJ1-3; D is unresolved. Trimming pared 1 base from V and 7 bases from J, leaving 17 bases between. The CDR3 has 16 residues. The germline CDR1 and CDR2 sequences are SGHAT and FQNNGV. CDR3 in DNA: TGTGCCAGCAGCTTAGGGGTCGGGGTCTCGCTTAACACCATATATTTT. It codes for CASSLGVGVSLNTIYF.

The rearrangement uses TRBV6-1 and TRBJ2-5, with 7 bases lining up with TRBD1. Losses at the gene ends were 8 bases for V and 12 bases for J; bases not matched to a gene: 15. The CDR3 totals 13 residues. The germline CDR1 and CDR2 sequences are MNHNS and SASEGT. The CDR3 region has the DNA TGTGCCAGCCGACAGGGCATGACCCTACCTGAGTACTTC. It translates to CASRQGMTLPEYF.

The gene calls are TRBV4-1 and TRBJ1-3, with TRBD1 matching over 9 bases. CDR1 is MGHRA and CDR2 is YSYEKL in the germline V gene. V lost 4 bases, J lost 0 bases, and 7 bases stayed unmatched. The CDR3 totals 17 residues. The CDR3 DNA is TGCGCCAGCAGCCTCTCCGGGACAGGGTACTCTGGAAACACCATATATTTT. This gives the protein CASSLSGTGYSGNTIYF.

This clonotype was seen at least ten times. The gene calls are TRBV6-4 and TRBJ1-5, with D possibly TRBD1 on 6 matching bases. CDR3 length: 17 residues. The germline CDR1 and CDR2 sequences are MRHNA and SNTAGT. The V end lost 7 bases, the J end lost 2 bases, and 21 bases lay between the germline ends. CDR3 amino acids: CASNSLGRGAGNQPQHF. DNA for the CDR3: TGTGCCAGCAACTCCCTCGGCCGGGGGGCAGGCAATCAGCCCCAGCATTTT.

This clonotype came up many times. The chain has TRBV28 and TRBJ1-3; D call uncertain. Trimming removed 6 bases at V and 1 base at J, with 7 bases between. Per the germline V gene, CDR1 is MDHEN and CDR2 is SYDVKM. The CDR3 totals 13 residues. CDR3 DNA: TGTGCCAGCAGACCAGCGTCTGGAAACACCATATATTTT. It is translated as CASRPASGNTIYF.

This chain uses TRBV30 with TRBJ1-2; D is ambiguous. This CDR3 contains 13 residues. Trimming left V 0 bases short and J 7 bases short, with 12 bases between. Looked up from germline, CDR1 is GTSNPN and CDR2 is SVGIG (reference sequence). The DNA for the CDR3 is TGTGCCTGGAGTGTCGGAGGACTCGGTGGCTACACCTTC. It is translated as CAWSVGGLGGYTF.

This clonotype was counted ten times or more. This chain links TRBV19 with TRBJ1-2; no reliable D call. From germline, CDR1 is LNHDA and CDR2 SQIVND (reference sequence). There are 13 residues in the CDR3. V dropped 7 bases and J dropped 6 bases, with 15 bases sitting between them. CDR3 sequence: CASTTLSSDGYTF. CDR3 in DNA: TGTGCCAGTACCACCCTGTCGTCGGATGGCTACACCTTC.

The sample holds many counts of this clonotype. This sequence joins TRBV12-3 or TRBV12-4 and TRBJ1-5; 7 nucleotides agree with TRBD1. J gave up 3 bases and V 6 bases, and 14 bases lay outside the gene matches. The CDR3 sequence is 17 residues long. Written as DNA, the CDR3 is TGTGCCAGCAGCCCCTCCGGGACAGTATATGACAATCAGCCCCAGCATTTT. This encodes CASSPSGTVYDNQPQHF.

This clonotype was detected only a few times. The CDR3 sequence: CASSVARPISYTDTQYF. CDR3 in DNA: TGTGCCAGCAGCGTAGCAAGACCGATCTCCTACACAGATACGCAGTATTTT. This chain links TRBV9 with TRBJ2-3; unclear D gene. Trimming stripped 0 bases from V and 2 bases from J, with 16 bases between. The CDR3 runs to 17 residues. CDR1 SGDLS and CDR2 YYNGEE come from the germline V gene. Full variable domain (outside the CDR3, taken from reference TRBV9 and TRBJ2-3): DSGVTQTPKHLITATGQRVTLRCSPRSGDLSVYWYQQSLDQGLQFLIQYYNGEERAKGNILERFSAQQFPDLHSELNLSSLELGDSALYFCASSVARPISYTDTQYFGPGTRLTVL.

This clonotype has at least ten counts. As DNA, the CDR3 is TGTGCCAGCAGTGAACTCTACAACGAGCAGTACTTC. Amino acids: CASSELYNEQYF. The chain is built from TRBV6-1 and TRBJ2-7, with unresolved D. Between the trimmed V and J ends, which lost 2 bases and 5 bases, there was a span of 7 bases. Germline CDR1 is MNHNS and CDR2 is SASEGT. The CDR3 length is 12 residues.

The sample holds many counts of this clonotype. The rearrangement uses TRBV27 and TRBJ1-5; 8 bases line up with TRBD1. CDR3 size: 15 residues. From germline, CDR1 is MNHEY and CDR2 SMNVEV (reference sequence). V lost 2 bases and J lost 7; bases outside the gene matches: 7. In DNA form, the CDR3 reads TGTGCCAGCAGTTTAACCGGACAGGGAGACCAGCCCCAGCATTTT. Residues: CASSLTGQGDQPQHF.

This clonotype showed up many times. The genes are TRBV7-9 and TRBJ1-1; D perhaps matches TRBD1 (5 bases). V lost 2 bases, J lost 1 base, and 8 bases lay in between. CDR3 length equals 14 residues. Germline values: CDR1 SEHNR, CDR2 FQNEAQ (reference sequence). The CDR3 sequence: CASSLMGENTEAFF. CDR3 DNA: TGTGCCAGCAGCTTAATGGGGGAGAACACTGAAGCTTTCTTT.

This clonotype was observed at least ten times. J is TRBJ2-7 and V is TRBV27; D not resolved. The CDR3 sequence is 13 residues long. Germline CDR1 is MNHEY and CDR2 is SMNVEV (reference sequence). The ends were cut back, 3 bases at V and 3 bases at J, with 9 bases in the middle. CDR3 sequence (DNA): TGTGCCAGCAGTTTTCTTGGTAACTACGAGCAGTACTTC. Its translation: CASSFLGNYEQYF.

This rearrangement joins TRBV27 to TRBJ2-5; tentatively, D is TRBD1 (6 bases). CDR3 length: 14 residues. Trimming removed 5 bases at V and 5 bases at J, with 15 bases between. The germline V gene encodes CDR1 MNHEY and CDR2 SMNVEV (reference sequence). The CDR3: CASSRTEQQETQYF. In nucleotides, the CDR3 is TGTGCCAGCAGTAGGACAGAGCAGCAGGAGACCCAGTACTTC.

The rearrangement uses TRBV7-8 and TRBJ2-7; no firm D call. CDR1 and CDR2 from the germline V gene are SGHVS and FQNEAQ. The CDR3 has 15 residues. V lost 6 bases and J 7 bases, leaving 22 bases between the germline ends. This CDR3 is CASSLGGVRSGEQYF. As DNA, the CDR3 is TGTGCCAGCAGTCTAGGTGGGGTGAGGAGTGGTGAGCAGTACTTC.

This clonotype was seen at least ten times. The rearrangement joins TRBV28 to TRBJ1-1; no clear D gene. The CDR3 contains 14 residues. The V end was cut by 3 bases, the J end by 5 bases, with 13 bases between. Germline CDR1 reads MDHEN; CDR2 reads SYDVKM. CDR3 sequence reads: CASSFGRGRTEAFF. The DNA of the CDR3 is TGTGCCAGCAGTTTCGGGCGGGGTCGGACTGAAGCTTTCTTT. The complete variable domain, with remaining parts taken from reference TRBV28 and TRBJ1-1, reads DVKVTQSSRYLVKRTGEKVFLECVQDMDHENMFWYRQDPGLGLRLIYFSYDVKMKEKGDIPEGYSVSREKKERFSLILESASTNQTSMYLCASSFGRGRTEAFFGQGTRLTVV.

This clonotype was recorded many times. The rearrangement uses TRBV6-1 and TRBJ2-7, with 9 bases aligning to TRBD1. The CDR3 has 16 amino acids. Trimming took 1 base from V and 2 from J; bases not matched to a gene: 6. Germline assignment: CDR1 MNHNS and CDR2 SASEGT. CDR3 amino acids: CASSEDPRTGAYEQYF. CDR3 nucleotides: TGTGCCAGCAGTGAAGACCCCCGGACAGGGGCCTACGAGCAGTACTTC.

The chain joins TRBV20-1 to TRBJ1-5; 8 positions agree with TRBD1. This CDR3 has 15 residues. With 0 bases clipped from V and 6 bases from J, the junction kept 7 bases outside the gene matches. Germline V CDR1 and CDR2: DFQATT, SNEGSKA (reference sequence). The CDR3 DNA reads TGCAGTGCTAGAGATCGGACAGGGTTAACTCAGCCCCAGCATTTT. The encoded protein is CSARDRTGLTQPQHF.

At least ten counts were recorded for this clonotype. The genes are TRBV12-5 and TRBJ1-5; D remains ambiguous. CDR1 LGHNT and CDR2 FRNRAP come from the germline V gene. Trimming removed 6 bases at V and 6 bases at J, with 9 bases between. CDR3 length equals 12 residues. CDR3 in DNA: TGTGCTAGTGGCCTTGGCACTCAGCCCCAGCATTTT. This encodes CASGLGTQPQHF.

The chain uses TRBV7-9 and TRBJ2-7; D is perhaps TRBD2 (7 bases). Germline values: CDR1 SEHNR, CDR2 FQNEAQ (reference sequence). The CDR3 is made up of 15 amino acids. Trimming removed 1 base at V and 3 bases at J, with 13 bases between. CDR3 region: CASSLGGGPFYEQYF. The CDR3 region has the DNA TGTGCCAGCAGCTTAGGGGGGGGCCCGTTCTACGAGCAGTACTTC. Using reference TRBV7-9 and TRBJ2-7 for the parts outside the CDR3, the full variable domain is DTGVSQNPRHKITKRGQNVTFRCDPISEHNRLYWYRQTLGQGPEFLTYFQNEAQLEKSRLLSDRFSAERPKGSFSTLEIQRTEQGDSAMYLCASSLGGGPFYEQYFGPGTRLTVT.

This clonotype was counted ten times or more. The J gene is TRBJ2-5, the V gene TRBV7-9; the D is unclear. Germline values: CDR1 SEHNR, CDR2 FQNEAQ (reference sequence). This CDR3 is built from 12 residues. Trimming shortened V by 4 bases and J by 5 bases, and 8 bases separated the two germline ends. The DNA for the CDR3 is TGTGCCAGCAGCTCCCCCTTCGAGACCCAGTACTTC. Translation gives CASSSPFETQYF.

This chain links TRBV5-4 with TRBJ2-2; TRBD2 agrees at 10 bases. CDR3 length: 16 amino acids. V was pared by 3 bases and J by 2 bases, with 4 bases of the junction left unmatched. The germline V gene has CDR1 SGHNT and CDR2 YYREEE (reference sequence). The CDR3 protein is CASSYLAGGNTGELFF. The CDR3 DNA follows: TGTGCCAGCAGCTACTTAGCGGGGGGTAACACCGGGGAGCTGTTTTTT.

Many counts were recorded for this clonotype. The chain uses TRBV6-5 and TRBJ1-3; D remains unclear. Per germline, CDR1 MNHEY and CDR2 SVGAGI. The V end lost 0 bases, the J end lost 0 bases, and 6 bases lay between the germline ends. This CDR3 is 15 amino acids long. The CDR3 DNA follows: TGTGCCAGCAGTTACTCGATCCGCTCTGGAAACACCATATATTTT. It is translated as CASSYSIRSGNTIYF.

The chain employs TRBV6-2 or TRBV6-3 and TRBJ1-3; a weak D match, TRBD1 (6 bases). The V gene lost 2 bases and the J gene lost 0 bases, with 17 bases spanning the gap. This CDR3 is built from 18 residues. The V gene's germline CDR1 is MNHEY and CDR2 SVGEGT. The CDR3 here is CASSYDSRGQSSGNTIYF. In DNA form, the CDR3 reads TGTGCCAGCAGTTACGATTCTCGAGGACAGAGCTCTGGAAACACCATATATTTT.